This TCR beta chain is from a study of control samples from healthy donors and cancer patients. Libraries were prepared by immunoSEQ multiplex PCR; TCRdb keeps only in-frame clonotypes and omits some of them. The data hold around 50,000 clones, with 65% to 90% observed a single time. Germline CDR1 is SQVTM and CDR2 is ANQGSEA. The CDR3 consists of 15 residues. V shed 4 bases and J 2 bases; nucleotides not matched to a gene: 5. The material sequenced was PBMCs. This chain joins TRBV29-1 and TRBJ2-3, with 11 bases fitting TRBD2. The source is a woman in her forties or fifties with lung cancer. CDR3 nucleotides: TGCAGCGTTGGGTTTAGCGGGGGGGCCACAGATACGCAGTATTTT. Translating it yields CSVGFSGGATDTQYF.